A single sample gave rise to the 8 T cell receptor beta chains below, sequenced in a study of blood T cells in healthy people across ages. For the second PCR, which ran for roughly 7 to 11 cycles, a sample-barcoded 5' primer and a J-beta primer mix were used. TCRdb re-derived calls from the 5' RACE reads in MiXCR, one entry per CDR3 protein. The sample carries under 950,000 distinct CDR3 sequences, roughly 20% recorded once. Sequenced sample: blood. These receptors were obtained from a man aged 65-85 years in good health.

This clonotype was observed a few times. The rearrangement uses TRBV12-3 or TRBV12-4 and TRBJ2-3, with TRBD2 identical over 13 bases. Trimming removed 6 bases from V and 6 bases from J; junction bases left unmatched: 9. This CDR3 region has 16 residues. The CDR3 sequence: CASSPTSGRALDTQYF. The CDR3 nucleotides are TGTGCCAGCAGCCCTACTAGCGGGAGGGCCTTGGATACGCAGTATTTT.

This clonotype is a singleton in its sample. For the CDR3, the DNA is TGTGCCAGCTCACCACAGCGGCACAGGAACACTGAAGCTTTCTTT. Translated: CASSPQRHRNTEAFF. The rearrangement links TRBV18 to TRBJ1-1; no definite D call. This CDR3 comprises 15 residues. CDR1 KGHSH and CDR2 LQKENI come from the germline V gene. Trimming removed 1 base from V and 1 base from J, with 10 bases in between.

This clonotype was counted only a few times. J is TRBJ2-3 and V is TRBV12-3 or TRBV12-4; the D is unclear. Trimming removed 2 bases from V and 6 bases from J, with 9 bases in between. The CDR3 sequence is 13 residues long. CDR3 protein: CASSLRQSDTQYF. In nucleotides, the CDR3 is TGTGCCAGCAGTTTACGGCAGTCCGATACGCAGTATTTT.

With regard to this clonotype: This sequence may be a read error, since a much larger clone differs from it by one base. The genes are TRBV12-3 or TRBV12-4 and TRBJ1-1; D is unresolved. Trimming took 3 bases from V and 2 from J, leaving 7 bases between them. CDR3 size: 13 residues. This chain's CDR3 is CASSFSDNTEAFF. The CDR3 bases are TGTGCCAGCAGTTTTTCCGATAACACTGAAGCTTTCTTT.

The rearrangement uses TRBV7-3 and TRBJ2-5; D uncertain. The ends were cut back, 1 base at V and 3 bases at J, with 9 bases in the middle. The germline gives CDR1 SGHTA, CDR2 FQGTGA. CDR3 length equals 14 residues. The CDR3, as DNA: TGTGCCAGCAGCTTAAGTGGTCCCAAAGAGACCCAGTACTTC. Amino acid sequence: CASSLSGPKETQYF. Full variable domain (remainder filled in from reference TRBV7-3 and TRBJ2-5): GAGVSQTPSNKVTEKGKYVELRCDPISGHTALYWYRQSLGQGPEFLIYFQGTGAADDSGLPNDRFFAVRPEGSVSTLKIQRTERGDSAVYLCASSLSGPKETQYFGPGTRLLVL.

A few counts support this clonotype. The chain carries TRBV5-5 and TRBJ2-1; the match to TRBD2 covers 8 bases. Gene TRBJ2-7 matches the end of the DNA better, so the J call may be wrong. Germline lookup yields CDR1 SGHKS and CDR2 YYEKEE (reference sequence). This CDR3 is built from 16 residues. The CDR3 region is CASSLVLSGSSYEQYV. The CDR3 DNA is TGTGCCAGCAGCTTGGTACTAAGCGGGAGCTCCTACGAGCAGTACGTC.

DNA for the CDR3: TGCAGTGCTAGAGATTTGAGACTCCTCAATCAGCCCCAGCATTTT. Translating gives CSARDLRLLNQPQHF. V and J are TRBV20-1 and TRBJ1-5; D not certain. This CDR3 spans 15 amino acids. Germline V gene data show CDR1 as DFQATT and CDR2 as SNEGSKA (reference sequence). With 0 bases removed from V and 3 bases from J, the gap between germline ends came to 12 bases.

The CDR3, as DNA: TGTGCCAGTAGGGGGACAGCGGATCTCGACTATGGCTACACCTTC. Its translation: CASRGTADLDYGYTF. The chain combines TRBV19 with TRBJ1-2; 7 bases are shared with TRBD1. The V gene end was trimmed by 6 bases and the J gene end by 3 bases; junction bases not matched to a gene: 10. Germline CDR1 LNHDA, CDR2 SQIVND (reference sequence). The CDR3 has 15 amino acids.